This T cell receptor (beta chain) was documented in a study of cytomegalovirus exposure and HLA in healthy donors. Study findings and constraints: TCR beta chains associated with HLA were, in a later analysis, more clonally expanded than equally common others.

A remark on this clone: Its target is unknown.

With 60 Vbeta and 13 Jbeta primers, the PCR was carried out. Clones were read by immunoSEQ multiplex PCR, and TCRdb kept only the in-frame ones, dropping some. The sample includes some 140,000 clones, 70% to 80% of them seen just once. The CDR3 is made up of 13 amino acids. The V and J ends lost 4 bases and 9 bases respectively, with 15 bases between them. Germline V gene lookup returns CDR1 LNHDA and CDR2 SQIVND (reference sequence). This TCR was sampled from a woman aged 50 to 60 in good health and CMV-seropositive. The rearrangement uses TRBV19 and TRBJ2-5, with D maybe TRBD2 (5 bases). The specimen was PBMCs. The CDR3 here is CASSTGRAGAQYF. CDR3 sequence (DNA): TGTGCCAGTAGTACTGGGCGGGCTGGGGCCCAGTACTTC.